This TCR beta chain was profiled in a study of human T cells and chemical hapten exposure. This clonotype was counted between two and nine times. The sample's time point: patch test 1, 2 weeks after DPC sensitization. Treatment meaning: therapeutic diphenylcyclopropenone sensitization with weekly scalp DPC. TCRdb reprocessed the RACE reads with MiXCR, giving one entry per CDR3 protein. The table shows approximately 400,000 distinct CDR3 sequences, with around 5% occurring only once. The germline V gene encodes CDR1 MNHEY and CDR2 SMNVEV (reference sequence). The germline V and J ends were trimmed by 0 bases and 5 bases, with 16 bases remaining between them. The length of the CDR3 is 17 residues.

The sequencing used whole blood, collected in connection with sensitization to the hapten diphenylcyclopropenone (DPC). The source of this sequence is a woman in her forties or fifties with alopecia areata. Some clones in this sample may be carry-over from other donors' samples. The chain is built from TRBV27 and TRBJ2-2; tentatively, D is TRBD2 (6 bases). CDR3: CASSLSNGGPRTGELFF. CDR3 nucleotide sequence: TGTGCCAGCAGTTTATCAAACGGGGGTCCCCGAACCGGGGAGCTGTTTTTT.